Below are 9 T cell receptor beta chains sequenced from a single sample in a study of response to subunit inactivated influenza vaccine (dated by TCRdb to 2016 to 2019). Libraries came from RT-PCR. Sequenced using an Illumina HiSeq 2500. TCRdb's own reprocessing of the public reads used fastp at Q25 and MiXCR and kept productive beta chains. Duplicate CDR3 protein sequences are folded into a single record with the most common DNA and genes. The sample table records 650,000 to 800,000 distinct CDR3 sequences; less than 20% of these occur just once. The top ten constitute roughly 11% of the sample. The source was PBMCs from blood, collected roughly 5 days after vaccination. The receptors shown here come from a man aged 50 to 60 who received an inactivated influenza vaccine. Donor details come from another sample of the same person, matched by shared clones.

This clonotype has only a few counts. The chain has TRBV7-9 and TRBJ2-2; D not certain. V was shortened by 1 base and J by 3 bases, with 6 bases between the two germline ends. This CDR3 contains 14 residues. Per germline, CDR1 SEHNR and CDR2 FQNEAQ (reference sequence). CDR3 in DNA: TGTGCCAGCAGCTTAGATGGCCACACCGGGGAGCTGTTTTTT. It is translated as CASSLDGHTGELFF.

The sample holds a few counts of this clonotype. This rearrangement joins TRBV5-1 to TRBJ1-1; D perhaps matches TRBD1 (6 bases). The CDR3 is made up of 16 amino acids. V lost 4 bases and J 4 bases, leaving 20 bases between the germline ends. Germline V CDR1 and CDR2: SGHRS, YFSETQ. CDR3 bases: TGCGCCAGCAGCGCTTTCAGCACAGGGACGAGCACTGAAGCTTTCTTT. Translation gives CASSAFSTGTSTEAFF.

This chain connects TRBV7-6 to TRBJ2-2, with 7 bases lining up with TRBD1. The CDR3 contains 14 residues. Germline loops: CDR1 SGHVS, CDR2 FNYEAQ. Unmatched junction bases numbered 1, after V lost 5 bases and J lost 1 base. The CDR3 region is CASSGQENTGELFF. The CDR3 region has the DNA TGTGCCAGCAGCGGACAGGAGAACACCGGGGAGCTGTTTTTT.

This clonotype has only a few counts. The chain joins TRBV4-1 to TRBJ1-2, with D possibly TRBD1 on 6 matching bases. Trimming cost V 0 bases and J 4 bases, with 18 bases left between them. This CDR3 has 17 amino acids. CDR1 is MGHRA and CDR2 is YSYEKL in the germline V gene. CDR3 amino acids: CASSQDPGGRIIYGYTF. Written as DNA, the CDR3 is TGCGCCAGCAGCCAAGACCCCGGGGGGCGGATAATCTATGGCTACACCTTC.

The genes are TRBV9 and TRBJ2-3, with D maybe TRBD2 (6 bases). There are 15 residues in the CDR3. Per the germline V gene, CDR1 is SGDLS and CDR2 is YYNGEE. Trimming left V 2 bases short and J 5 bases short, with 15 bases between. CDR3 amino acids: CASSVAGGPRDTQYF. The CDR3 DNA is TGTGCCAGCAGCGTGGCCGGAGGGCCTAGAGATACGCAGTATTTT.

This clonotype came up a few times. J is TRBJ2-7 and V is TRBV14; D unresolved. The length of the CDR3 is 16 residues. In germline, CDR1 is SGHDN, CDR2 FVKESK. V lost 3 bases and J 6 bases, leaving 21 bases between the germline ends. CDR3 protein: CASSQEPPGLIAEQYF. The CDR3 DNA follows: TGTGCCAGCAGCCAGGAACCTCCGGGCCTGATTGCCGAGCAGTACTTC.

V usage is TRBV5-1 and J usage is TRBJ2-1; perhaps TRBD1 as D (5 bases). This CDR3 contains 15 residues. V was cut by 0 bases and J by 4 bases, with 11 bases left in between. Per the germline V gene, CDR1 is SGHRS and CDR2 is YFSETQ. The CDR3 here is CASSLVDRQYNEQFF. For the CDR3, the DNA is TGCGCCAGCAGCTTGGTAGACAGACAGTACAATGAGCAGTTCTTC.

The J gene is TRBJ2-1, the V gene TRBV10-3; D remains unclear. Trimming shortened V by 10 bases and J by 0 bases, and 13 bases separated the two germline ends. The germline V gene has CDR1 ENHRY and CDR2 SYGVKD. There are 14 residues in the CDR3. In nucleotides, the CDR3 is TGTGCCACCAAAGACTCGAGCTCCTACAATGAGCAGTTCTTC. It encodes CATKDSSSYNEQFF.

The V gene is TRBV4-1, the J gene TRBJ1-4; D is undetermined. From germline, CDR1 is MGHRA and CDR2 YSYEKL. The CDR3 is 13 residues long. Trimming cost V 1 base and J 8 bases, with 8 bases left between them. CDR3 loop: CASSQGLLEKLFF. CDR3 bases: TGCGCCAGCAGCCAAGGATTGCTGGAAAAACTGTTTTTT.